This T cell receptor (beta chain) was captured by sequencing in a study of T cell responses to AZD1222 COVID-19 vaccine (dated by TCRdb to the early 2020s). Study-wide context: A total of approximately 230 trial participants underwent TCR sequencing, of whom some 210 received two doses of AZD1222 and some 25 received two doses of the MenACWY control vaccine. Trial participants were enrolled by age into 18-55, 56-69 and 70-plus year subgroups, with approximately 160, 26 and 62 TCR-sequenced participants respectively. Here is what the overall study found, with its caveats: In the small 56-69-year group, the increase in depth fell short of significance, most likely because of low power. CD4 TCRs associated with the vaccine covered the entire spike protein, and the dominant responses were in regions 160-218 and 743-854. Reportedly, almost half of the unique spike-specific TCRs recognized epitopes lying outside the regions that are mutated in the B.1.351 and B.1.1.7 variants. No day 14 peak-response samples were available, so repertoires were characterized only after the peak T cell response. Conclusions about previously exposed vaccinees are limited because only five to seven AZD1222 recipients were SARS-CoV-2 seropositive at baseline. A significant rise in spike-specific TCR breadth and depth was observed after two AZD1222 doses relative to day 0 and relative to MenACWY recipients. Participants were mostly white British and included more females than males, and it was suggested by the authors that clonal diversity may have been underestimated.

In regard to this clone: Its antigen is still unknown. Qualities for individual bases were not recorded, and no much larger clone is one base off.

From cysteine to phenylalanine, the CDR3 is 15 amino acids long. The only DNA kept is the CDR3, 45 bases in frame from the first base. The V and J ends are trimmed by 1 base and 3 bases, leaving 12 bases between them. The germline V gene yields SGHAT for CDR1 and FQNNGV for CDR2. The CDR3 regions of human TCRbeta chains were analyzed by immunosequencing. Per the source publication's procedure: TCRs in the repertoires were compared against a reference library of SARS-CoV-2-specific TCRs that had been generated with the MIRA antigen-specificity platform. Breadth meant the fraction of unique TCRs that were SARS-CoV-2-associated, whereas depth meant the fraction of total T cells that were SARS-CoV-2-associated. Using the MIRA data, every spike-specific TCR was mapped to the spike region that the TCR reacted to and assigned to either a CD4 or a CD8 class. Log10-transformed breadth and depth values were compared by one-way ANOVA with Sidak's multiple comparisons tests. Here the immuneACCESS table is served through TCRdb, limited to in-frame sequences with V and J called. Missing clones are a known gap in these copies; in checked studies unresolved V genes cover under half, and the rest lacks a known reason. V, J and clone size are taken as reported in that table, and D and trimming were inferred from the DNA itself. Here the sample has roughly 150,000 clones; approximately 90% occur a single time. In total, the top ten clones hold 1% to 1.5% of the sample.

Taken with the paper, the label for time point translates to: about 28 days (+/-7) after the second vaccine dose. AZD1222 recipients given second doses at about 4 weeks or at about 12 weeks were pooled, since spike-specific TCR depth and breadth were not found to differ between the two schedules. Samples from vaccinated people were obtained from the UK trials COV001 and COV002, which included a single-blind randomized controlled phase 2/3 trial of AZD1222 (ChAdOx1 nCoV-19) in healthy adults. For TCRbeta chain sequencing, PBMC samples were collected from trial participants at day 0 and at day 28 after the second dose.

Source: peripheral blood, taken 28 days after the second AZD1222 dose. This sequence originates from an adult who received the AZD1222 COVID-19 vaccine. Recombination joined TRBV11-2 with TRBJ1-2, with an unclear D gene assignment. The nucleotide sequence is TGTGCCAGCAGCTTAGGACCGGGAAGGGACTATGGCTACACCTTC. Its product reads: CASSLGPGRDYGYTF.